This T cell receptor beta chain was sequenced for a study of T cells in Graves' hyperthyroidism and ophthalmopathy. Study-level background: Peripheral blood was secured at the point of initial diagnosis, before any treatment.

The CDR3 runs 14 residues. Per the germline V gene, CDR1 is SEHNR and CDR2 is FQNEAQ (reference sequence). V gave up 0 bases and J gave up 5 bases; unmatched junction bases: 1. This clonotype was seen ten or more times. Its target is not known. Out of approximately 10 ml of fresh peripheral blood came the PBMCs. The source material, RNA transcripts, was used to amplify TCR beta CDR3 regions. Initially, a first-round RT-PCR of the TCR CDR3 employed the HTBI primer set. MiXCR was run by TCRdb on the multiplex PCR reads, yielding one entry per CDR3 protein. In the table there are more than 300,000 distinct CDR3 sequences, over 11% of which are singletons. Study findings and constraints: A model of 13 V-J pairs discriminated ophthalmopathy from stable hyperthyroidism. Most thyroid clonotypes with frequency above 0.001 were detected in blood.

This sequence joins TRBV7-9 and TRBJ2-3, with 8 bases fitting TRBD2. The TCR comes from a woman in her sixties or seventies with Graves' hyperthyroidism. The sample taken for sequencing was blood. CDR3 protein: CASSLASGRDTQYF. CDR3 sequence (DNA): TGTGCCAGCAGCTTAGCAAGCGGGAGAGATACGCAGTATTTT. Full variable domain (missing parts from reference TRBV7-9 and TRBJ2-3): DTGVSQNPRHKITKRGQNVTFRCDPISEHNRLYWYRQTLGQGPEFLTYFQNEAQLEKSRLLSDRFSAERPKGSFSTLEIQRTEQGDSAMYLCASSLASGRDTQYFGPGTRLTVL.